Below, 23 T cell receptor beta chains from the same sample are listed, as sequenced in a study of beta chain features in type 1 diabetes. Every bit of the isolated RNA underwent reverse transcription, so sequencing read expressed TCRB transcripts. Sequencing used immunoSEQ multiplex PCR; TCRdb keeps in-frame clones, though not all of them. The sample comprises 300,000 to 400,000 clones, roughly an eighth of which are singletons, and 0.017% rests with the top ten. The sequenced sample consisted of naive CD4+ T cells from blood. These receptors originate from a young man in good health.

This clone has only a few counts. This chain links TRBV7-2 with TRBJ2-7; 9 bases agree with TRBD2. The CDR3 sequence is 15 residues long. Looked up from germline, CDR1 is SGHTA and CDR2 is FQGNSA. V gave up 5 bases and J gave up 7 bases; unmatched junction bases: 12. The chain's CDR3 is CASSPLPAGGVEQYF. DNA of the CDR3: TGTGCCAGCAGCCCCCTACCCGCGGGAGGGGTTGAGCAGTACTTC. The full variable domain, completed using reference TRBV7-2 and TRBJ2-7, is GAGVSQSPSNKVTEKGKDVELRCDPISGHTALYWYRQSLGQGLEFLIYFQGNSAPDKSGLPSDRFSAERTGGSVSTLTIQRTQQEDSAVYLCASSPLPAGGVEQYFGPGTRLTVT.

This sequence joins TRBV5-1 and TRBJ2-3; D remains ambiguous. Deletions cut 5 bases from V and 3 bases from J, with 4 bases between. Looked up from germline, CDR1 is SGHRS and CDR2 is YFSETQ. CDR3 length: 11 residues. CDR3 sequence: CASSTTDTQYF. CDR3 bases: TGCGCCAGCAGTACTACAGATACGCAGTATTTT.

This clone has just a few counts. For the CDR3, the DNA is TGCGCCAGCAGCTTGAGTGGACACCTGAACACTGAAGCTTTCTTT. Its protein product is CASSLSGHLNTEAFF. The chain joins TRBV5-1 to TRBJ1-1; TRBD1 might be the D (5 bases). Germline CDR1 and CDR2: SGHRS and YFSETQ. CDR3 length: 15 amino acids. Trimming took off 1 base at V and 0 bases at J, with 10 bases between the two ends.

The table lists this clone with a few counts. The CDR3 region has the DNA TGTGCCAGCAGCGTCGGTAGCGGGGGGCAAGAGACCCAGTACTTC. Its translation: CASSVGSGGQETQYF. This sequence joins TRBV9 and TRBJ2-5; 10 nucleotides align to TRBD2. CDR1 is SGDLS, CDR2 YYNGEE, per germline. This CDR3 is built from 15 residues. V dropped 2 bases and J dropped 2; count of bases not matched to a gene: 3.

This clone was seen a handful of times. CDR3 sequence (DNA): TGTGCCAGCAGCCCTCTAGCGGGAGACCTCTACGAGCAGTACTTC. Translated: CASSPLAGDLYEQYF. The V gene is TRBV5-4, the J gene TRBJ2-7, with 10 bases fitting TRBD2. With 4 bases clipped from V and 3 bases from J, the junction kept 7 bases outside the gene matches. Germline-derived CDR1 and CDR2 are SGHNT and YYREEE (reference sequence). The length of the CDR3 is 15 residues.

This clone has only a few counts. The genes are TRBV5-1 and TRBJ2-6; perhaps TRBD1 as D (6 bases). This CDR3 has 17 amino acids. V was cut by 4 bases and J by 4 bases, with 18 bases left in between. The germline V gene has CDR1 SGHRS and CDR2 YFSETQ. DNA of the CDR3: TGCGCCAGCAGCGAAACCGTACAGGGATCAGGGGCCAACGTCCTGACTTTC. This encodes CASSETVQGSGANVLTF.

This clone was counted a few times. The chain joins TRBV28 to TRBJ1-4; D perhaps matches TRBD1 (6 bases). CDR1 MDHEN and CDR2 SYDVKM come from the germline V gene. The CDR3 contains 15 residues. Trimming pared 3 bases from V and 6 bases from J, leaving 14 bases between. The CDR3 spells CASSFVGGSDEKLFF. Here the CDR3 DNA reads TGTGCCAGCAGTTTTGTAGGGGGTAGCGATGAAAAACTGTTTTTT.

CDR3 sequence reads: CASSFGSRTEAFF. The CDR3 DNA follows: TGTGCCAGCAGCTTCGGGTCGAGGACTGAAGCTTTCTTT. The chain recombines TRBV7-2 with TRBJ1-1, with unresolved D. The germline gives CDR1 SGHTA, CDR2 FQGNSA. The V end was cut by 3 bases, the J end by 5 bases, with 10 bases between. The length of the CDR3 is 13 residues.

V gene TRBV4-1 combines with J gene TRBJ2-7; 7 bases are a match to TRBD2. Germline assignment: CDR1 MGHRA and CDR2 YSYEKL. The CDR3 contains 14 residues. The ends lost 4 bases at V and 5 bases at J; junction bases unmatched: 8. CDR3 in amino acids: CASSRVGGKNEQYF. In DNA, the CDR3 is TGCGCCAGCAGCCGGGTCGGGGGGAAAAACGAGCAGTACTTC.

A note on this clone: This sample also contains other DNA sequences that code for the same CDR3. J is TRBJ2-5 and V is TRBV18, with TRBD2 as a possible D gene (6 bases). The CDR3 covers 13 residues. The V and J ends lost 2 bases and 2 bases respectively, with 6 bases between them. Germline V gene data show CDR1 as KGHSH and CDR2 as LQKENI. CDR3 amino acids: CASSPGRQETQYF. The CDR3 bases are TGTGCCAGCTCACCAGGGAGGCAAGAGACCCAGTACTTC.

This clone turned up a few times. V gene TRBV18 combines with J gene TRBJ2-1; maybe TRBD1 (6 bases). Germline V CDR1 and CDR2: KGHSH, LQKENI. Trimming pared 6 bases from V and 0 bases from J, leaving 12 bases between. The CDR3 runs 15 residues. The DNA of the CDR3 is TGTGCCAGCTCGCTCGACAGGCGCTCCTACAATGAGCAGTTCTTC. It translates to CASSLDRRSYNEQFF.

The CDR3 DNA is TGTGCCAGCAGTCCCAGTGACAGGGCTGGAAACACCATATATTTT. Translating it yields CASSPSDRAGNTIYF. The chain carries TRBV27 and TRBJ1-3; 7 bases line up with TRBD1. The CDR3 length is 15 residues. CDR1 and CDR2 (germline): MNHEY, SMNVEV (reference sequence). V was clipped by 5 bases and J by 2 bases; unmatched bases: 6.

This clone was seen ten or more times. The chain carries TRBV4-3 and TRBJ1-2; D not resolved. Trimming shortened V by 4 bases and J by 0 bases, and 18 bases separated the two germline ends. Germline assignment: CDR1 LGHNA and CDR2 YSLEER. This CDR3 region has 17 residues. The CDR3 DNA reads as TGCGCCAGCAGCCCCTGGCGACGAGGGCAGACTAACTATGGCTACACCTTC. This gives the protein CASSPWRRGQTNYGYTF.

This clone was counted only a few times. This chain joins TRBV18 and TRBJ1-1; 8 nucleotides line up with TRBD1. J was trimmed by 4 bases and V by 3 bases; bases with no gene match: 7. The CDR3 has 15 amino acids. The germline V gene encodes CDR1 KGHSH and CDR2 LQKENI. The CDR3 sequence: CASSPTGGVRTEAFF. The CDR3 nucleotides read TGTGCCAGCTCACCTACAGGGGGGGTTCGCACTGAAGCTTTCTTT.

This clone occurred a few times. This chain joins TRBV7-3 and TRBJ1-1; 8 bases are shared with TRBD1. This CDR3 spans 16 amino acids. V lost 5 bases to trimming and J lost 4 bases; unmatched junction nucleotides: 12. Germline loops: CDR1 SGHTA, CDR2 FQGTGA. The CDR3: CASSPSQGARGTEAFF. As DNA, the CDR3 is TGTGCCAGCAGCCCGTCTCAGGGGGCGCGGGGCACTGAAGCTTTCTTT.

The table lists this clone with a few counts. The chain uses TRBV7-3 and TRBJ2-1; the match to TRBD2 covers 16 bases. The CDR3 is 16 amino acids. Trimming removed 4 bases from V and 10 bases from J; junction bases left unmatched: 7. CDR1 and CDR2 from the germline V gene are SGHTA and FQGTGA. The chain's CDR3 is CASSSPGLAGGREQFF. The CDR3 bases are TGTGCCAGCAGCTCGCCGGGACTAGCGGGAGGGAGGGAGCAGTTCTTC.

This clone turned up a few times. This CDR3 reads CASRTSGRSGNEQFF. The DNA of the CDR3 is TGTGCCAGCAGGACTAGCGGGAGATCTGGCAATGAGCAGTTCTTC. V is TRBV11-1 and J is TRBJ2-1, with 12 bases matching TRBD2. Trimming removed 6 bases from V and 6 bases from J; junction bases left unmatched: 6. The germline gives CDR1 SGHAT, CDR2 FQDESV (reference sequence). This CDR3 has 15 residues.

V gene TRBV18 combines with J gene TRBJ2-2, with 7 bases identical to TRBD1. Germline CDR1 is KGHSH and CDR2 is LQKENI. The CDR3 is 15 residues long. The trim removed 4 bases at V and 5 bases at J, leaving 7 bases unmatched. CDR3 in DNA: TGTGCCAGCTCACGCTCCGGGACAGCAACCGGGGAGCTGTTTTTT. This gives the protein CASSRSGTATGELFF.

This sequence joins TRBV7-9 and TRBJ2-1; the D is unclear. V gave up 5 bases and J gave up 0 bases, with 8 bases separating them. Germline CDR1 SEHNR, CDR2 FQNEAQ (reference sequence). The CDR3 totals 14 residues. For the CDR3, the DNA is TGTGCCAGCAGCCCCACGAGCTCCTACAATGAGCAGTTCTTC. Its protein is CASSPTSSYNEQFF.

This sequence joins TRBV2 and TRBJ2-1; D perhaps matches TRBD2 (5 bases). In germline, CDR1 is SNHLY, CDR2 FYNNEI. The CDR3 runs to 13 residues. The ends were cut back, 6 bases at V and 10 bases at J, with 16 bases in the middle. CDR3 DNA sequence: TGTGCCAGCAGACAAGGACTCCTTATGGAGCAGTTCTTC. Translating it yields CASRQGLLMEQFF.

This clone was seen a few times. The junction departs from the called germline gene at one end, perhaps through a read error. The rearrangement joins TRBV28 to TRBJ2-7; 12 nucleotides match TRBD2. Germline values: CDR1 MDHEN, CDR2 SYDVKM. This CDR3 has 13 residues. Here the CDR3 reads CASSNLYGLAGSF. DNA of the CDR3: TGTGCCAGCAGTAACCTATACGGACTAGCGGGGTCATTC.

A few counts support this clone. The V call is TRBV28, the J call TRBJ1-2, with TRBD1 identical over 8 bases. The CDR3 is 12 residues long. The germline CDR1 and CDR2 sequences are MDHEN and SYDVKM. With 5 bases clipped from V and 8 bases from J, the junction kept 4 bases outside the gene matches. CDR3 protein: CASSRGDRGYTF. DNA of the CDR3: TGTGCCAGCAGTCGCGGGGACAGGGGCTACACCTTC.

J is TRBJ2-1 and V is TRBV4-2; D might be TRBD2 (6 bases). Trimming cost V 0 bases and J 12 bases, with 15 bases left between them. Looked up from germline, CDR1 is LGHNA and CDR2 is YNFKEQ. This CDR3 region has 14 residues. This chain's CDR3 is CASSQEIGTSGQFF. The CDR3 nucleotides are TGTGCCAGCAGCCAAGAAATAGGGACTTCGGGGCAGTTCTTC.